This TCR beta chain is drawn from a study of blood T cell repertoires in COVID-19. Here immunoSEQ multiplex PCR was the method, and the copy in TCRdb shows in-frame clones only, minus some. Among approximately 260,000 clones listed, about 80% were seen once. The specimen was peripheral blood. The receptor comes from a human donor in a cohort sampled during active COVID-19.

CDR3 sequence (DNA): TGTGCCATCAGTGAGTCTCCCCGGGGATATGAGCAGTTCTTC. It encodes CAISESPRGYEQFF. The V and J genes are TRBV10-3 and TRBJ2-1; a possible D gene is TRBD2 (5 bases). CDR3 length: 14 amino acids. Between the trimmed V and J ends, which lost 0 bases and 8 bases, there was a span of 11 bases. CDR1 is ENHRY and CDR2 is SYGVKD in the germline V gene.